This TCR beta chain was obtained from a study of CD8+CD57+ T cells in acquired aplastic anemia. Genomic DNA templated the TCR beta VDJ and CDR3 profiling. TCRdb redid the calling of the reads with MiXCR, one entry per CDR3 protein. Of more than 150,000 distinct CDR3 sequences listed, 48% are singletons. By flow cytometry, patients selected for sequencing had shown an expansion of CD8+CD57+ cells. This CDR3 has 17 amino acids. The germline V gene encodes CDR1 MNHEY and CDR2 SVGEGT. J lost 3 bases, V lost 2 bases, and 10 bases had no gene match. This clonotype was counted ten times or more. Sequencing was carried out using sorted CD4+, CD8+, or CD8+CD57+ T cells (not recorded which) from PBMCs. The chain joins TRBV6-2 or TRBV6-3 to TRBJ2-5; 9 bases line up with TRBD2. This TCR was sampled from a human donor with aplastic anemia. CDR3 DNA: TGTGCCAGCAGTTACCCGATGGCGGGAGGGCCGAAAGAGACCCAGTACTTC. Protein: CASSYPMAGGPKETQYF.